This is a list of T cell receptor beta chains from one sample in a study of T cell changes during pregnancy in multiple sclerosis. Clones were read by immunoSEQ multiplex PCR, and TCRdb kept only the in-frame ones, dropping some. The sample records over 35,000 clones, roughly 87% being singletons. Here the sequenced sample was CD4+ T cells from peripheral blood mononuclear cells, taken in the first trimester of pregnancy. The receptors derive from a female donor with multiple sclerosis, enrolled in a pregnancy study. Each CDR3 is given with its conserved first and last residue. The D gene is left open where the match is weak. Part of the rows lack a size; the others show once, few, many or a class for expanded clones.

TRBJ1-5 - TRBV2 - TGTGCCAGCAGTGAAGGGGCATCCCAGCATTTT CASSEGASQHF
TRBJ1-1 TRBD1 TRBV4-3 - TGCGCCAGCAGCCAAGAGAGGGGGCCTGTTGAAGCTTTCTTT CASSQERGPVEAFF
TRBJ1-2 TRBD1 TRBV18 - TGTGCCAGCTCACCTCGACAGGGAAACTATGGCTACACCTTC CASSPRQGNYGYTF
TRBJ2-5 - TRBV6-1 - TGTGCCAGCAAACGGGACTCGGGTCGAGAGACCCAGTACTTC CASKRDSGRETQYF
TRBJ1-2 TRBD1 TRBV4-3 - TGCGCCAGCAGCCCCAGGCCGGGACAGGGGGCTGGCTATGGCTACACCTTC CASSPRPGQGAGYGYTF
TRBJ2-2 TRBD2 TRBV7-2 - TGTGCCAGCAGCTTAAGCCCCATGCTAGCGGCGGGGGTGGGGGAGCTGTTTTTT CASSLSPMLAAGVGELFF
TRBJ1-1 - TRBV18 - TGTGCCAGCTCCCCAGGACCTTCAGGGGTGACTGAAGCTTTCTTT CASSPGPSGVTEAFF
TRBJ2-5 TRBD1 TRBV7-6 - TGTGCCAGCAGCCCTCAGGGGGTGCAAGAGACCCAGTACTTC CASSPQGVQETQYF
TRBJ2-1 - TRBV6-6 - TGTGCCAGCAGTTACTCTGGGTTGGAGAATGAGCAGTTCTTC CASSYSGLENEQFF
TRBJ1-2 TRBD1 TRBV28 once TGTGCCAGCAGTTTAGGGGACAGGGCGTCATGGGGCTACACCTTC CASSLGDRASWGYTF
TRBJ1-4 - TRBV7-9 - TGTGCCAGAGGGGAGGGATCGGAGCACGAGAAACTGTTTTTT CARGEGSEHEKLFF
TRBJ2-3 - TRBV21-1 - TGTGCCAGCAGCCACGGGAAGGCCGTGGCAGATACGCAGTATTTT CASSHGKAVADTQYF
TRBJ1-1 - TRBV18 - TGTGCCAGCTCACCACGTGAGGGCTCTGAAGCTTTCTTT CASSPREGSEAFF
TRBJ2-1 TRBD2 TRBV7-2 - TGTGCCAGCAGCTCTAGTGGGACTAGGGGGAATGAGCAGTTCTTC CASSSSGTRGNEQFF
TRBJ2-5 TRBD2 TRBV7-8 - TGTGCCAGCAGCTTAGGGCAACTAGCGGGTAAAGAGACCCAGTACTTC CASSLGQLAGKETQYF
TRBJ1-5 - TRBV19 - TGTGCCAGTAGGGGGGCAGGACAGCCCCAGCATTTT CASRGAGQPQHF
TRBJ1-2 - TRBV6-5 - TGTGCCAGCAGTTACGGCCCAGGGGCCCCCTATGGCTACACCTTC CASSYGPGAPYGYTF
TRBJ2-6 - TRBV6-5 - TGTGCCAGCAGTTACGGCAGGGCTGGGGCCAACGTCCTGACTTTC CASSYGRAGANVLTF
TRBJ2-7 TRBD1 TRBV5-6 - TGTGCCAGCAGCTTGGGCGGCAGGGGGCTCTACGAGCAGTACTTC CASSLGGRGLYEQYF
TRBJ1-1 - TRBV30 - TGTGCCTGGAGCGCCCTGGGGGAGGTCCGGAACACTGAAGCTTTCTTT CAWSALGEVRNTEAFF